This T cell receptor beta chain was recorded in a study of CD8 T cells in Susac syndrome. Broader study findings: When the CD4+ T cell repertoires of patients with Susac syndrome were examined, they did not show any clonal expansion.

Reverse transcription used roughly 0.45 to 1 ug RNA and random hexamers. The TCR beta CDR3 was amplified by immunoSEQ multiplex PCR across 54 Vbeta, 13 Jbeta. Using its own MiXCR run on the immunoSEQ multiplex PCR reads, TCRdb lists one record per CDR3 protein. The sample has 150,000 to 190,000 distinct CDR3 sequences, 90% to 95% seen once. The CDR3 is made up of 14 amino acids. CDR1 is SQVTM, CDR2 ANQGSEA, per germline. The junction had 9 bases not matched to a gene; V was cut back by 4 bases and J by 5 bases. For this clonotype: Its cognate antigen is unknown.

TCR beta sequences were obtained from blood CD8+ and CD4+ T cells. It was negative isolation that provided the CD8+ and CD4+ T cells, whereas TEMRA cells were enriched by FACS. This clonotype was sampled from a human donor with Susac syndrome. The sequenced sample was CD4+ T cells from PBMCs. The rearrangement links TRBV29-1 to TRBJ2-7; 9 nucleotides match TRBD1. The CDR3 protein is CSVGGGTGSHEQYF. Written as DNA, the CDR3 is TGCAGCGTTGGGGGCGGGACAGGGTCCCACGAGCAGTACTTC.